These 27 T cell receptor beta chains originate from one sample sequenced in a study of blood T cell repertoires in COVID-19. The table came from immunoSEQ multiplex PCR; TCRdb's copy has only in-frame clones and leaves some out. The table includes around 230,000 clones, about 81% detected once. Sequencing input: peripheral blood. These receptors were obtained from a woman between 55 and 75 years old with active or convalescent COVID-19.

The chain couples TRBV3-1 (or the pseudogene TRBV3-2) to TRBJ2-7; 13 nucleotides align to TRBD2. With 3 bases clipped from V and 6 bases from J, the junction kept 2 bases outside the gene matches. CDR1 and CDR2 (germline): LGHDT, YNNKEL (reference sequence). There are 14 residues in the CDR3. CDR3 residues: CASSQGLAGSEQYF. CDR3 bases: TGTGCCAGCAGCCAGGGACTAGCGGGGTCCGAGCAGTACTTC.

The chain combines TRBV9 with TRBJ1-2, with a weak D call TRBD1 (5 bases). Between the trimmed V and J ends, which lost 3 bases and 4 bases, there was a span of 13 bases. This CDR3 has 14 residues. CDR1 is SGDLS, CDR2 YYNGEE, per germline. CDR3 in amino acids: CASSADRGFYGYTF. The CDR3, as DNA: TGTGCCAGCAGCGCCGACCGGGGGTTCTATGGCTACACCTTC. Drawing the rest from reference TRBV9 and TRBJ1-2, the complete variable domain is DSGVTQTPKHLITATGQRVTLRCSPRSGDLSVYWYQQSLDQGLQFLIQYYNGEERAKGNILERFSAQQFPDLHSELNLSSLELGDSALYFCASSADRGFYGYTFGSGTRLTVV.

This clone was observed a single time. The CDR3 nucleotides are TGTGCCAGCAGCTCCCTGAGGGCGGGGGGGTTTAGTGTGACCCAGTACTTC. It codes for CASSSLRAGGFSVTQYF. This chain connects TRBV11-2 to TRBJ2-5; 9 bases agree with TRBD2. The CDR3 is 17 residues long. With V trimmed by 4 bases and J by 7 bases, 16 bases remained unmatched. Per germline, CDR1 SGHAT and CDR2 FQNNGV.

This chain joins TRBV7-2 and TRBJ2-3; 8 nucleotides agree with TRBD2. There are 17 residues in the CDR3. The J segment lost 1 base and the V segment lost 5 bases, leaving 11 bases of the junction unmatched. CDR1 SGHTA and CDR2 FQGNSA come from the germline V gene. The DNA of the CDR3 is TGTGCCAGCAGCCAGAGCGGTCCGGGGGGGGGCACAGATACGCAGTATTTT. This encodes CASSQSGPGGGTDTQYF. The entire variable domain, with the rest obtained from reference TRBV7-2 and TRBJ2-3, is as follows: GAGVSQSPSNKVTEKGKDVELRCDPISGHTALYWYRQSLGQGLEFLIYFQGNSAPDKSGLPSDRFSAERTGGSVSTLTIQRTQQEDSAVYLCASSQSGPGGGTDTQYFGPGTRLTVL.

V gene TRBV7-2 combines with J gene TRBJ1-2; TRBD1 matches 7 bases. This CDR3 spans 15 amino acids. Trimming at V came to 4 bases and at J to 2 bases, leaving 7 bases not matched to a gene. The germline gives CDR1 SGHTA, CDR2 FQGNSA. The DNA for the CDR3 is TGTGCCAGCAGCTCCCCCGGGACAGAAAACTATGGCTACACCTTC. It codes for CASSSPGTENYGYTF.

This clone was detected a few times. The chain carries TRBV10-3 and TRBJ2-7; the D gene is possibly TRBD1 (5 bases). The CDR3 totals 13 residues. V was shortened by 8 bases and J by 1 base, with 12 bases between the two germline ends. From germline, CDR1 is ENHRY and CDR2 SYGVKD. CDR3 in DNA: TGTGCCATCCAGGGTAGACTGTCCTACGAGCAGTACTTC. Protein product: CAIQGRLSYEQYF.

This clone appeared a few times. The genes are TRBV18 and TRBJ2-2, with unresolved D. The CDR3 is made up of 12 amino acids. The V gene lost 4 bases and the J gene lost 3 bases, with 3 bases spanning the gap. CDR1 is KGHSH and CDR2 is LQKENI in the germline V gene. The CDR3 here is CASSLDTGELFF. CDR3 DNA sequence: TGTGCCAGCTCACTCGACACCGGGGAGCTGTTTTTT.

The rearrangement joins TRBV2 to TRBJ1-2, with 7 nucleotides matching TRBD1. After removal of 3 bases from V and 8 bases from J, the junction contained 6 bases not matched to a gene. The germline CDR1 and CDR2 sequences are SNHLY and FYNNEI. The CDR3 sequence is 13 residues long. The CDR3 sequence: CASSETGIRGYTF. CDR3 DNA: TGTGCCAGCAGTGAGACAGGGATTAGGGGCTACACCTTC.

This chain joins TRBV4-1 and TRBJ1-2; perhaps TRBD1 as D (5 bases). CDR3 length equals 15 residues. With 1 base removed from V and 1 base from J, the gap between germline ends came to 10 bases. CDR1 MGHRA and CDR2 YSYEKL come from the germline V gene. The CDR3 here is CASSQVDQGNYGYTF. In DNA, the CDR3 is TGCGCCAGCAGCCAAGTGGACCAGGGTAACTATGGCTACACCTTC.

J is TRBJ1-1 and V is TRBV18; a possible D gene is TRBD1 (5 bases). CDR3 length equals 13 residues. The V end lost 3 bases, the J end lost 7 bases, and 12 bases lay between the germline ends. CDR1 is KGHSH, CDR2 LQKENI, per germline. This chain's CDR3 is CASSPGGGSEAFF. Here the CDR3 DNA reads TGTGCCAGCTCACCGGGCGGGGGGAGTGAAGCTTTCTTT.

V gene TRBV19 combines with J gene TRBJ1-2, with D maybe TRBD1 (5 bases). Trimming took 4 bases from V and 2 from J, leaving 14 bases between them. The CDR3 covers 15 residues. Germline V gene lookup returns CDR1 LNHDA and CDR2 SQIVND (reference sequence). Written as DNA, the CDR3 is TGTGCCAGTAGTACCGGGACTGGGGCCAACTATGGCTACACCTTC. It yields the protein CASSTGTGANYGYTF. Variable domain in full (rest from reference TRBV19 and TRBJ1-2): DGGITQSPKYLFRKEGQNVTLSCEQNLNHDAMYWYRQDPGQGLRLIYYSQIVNDFQKGDIAEGYSVSREKKESFPLTVTSAQKNPTAFYLCASSTGTGANYGYTFGSGTRLTVV.

The chain uses TRBV7-9 and TRBJ1-1; 9 bases fit TRBD1. The CDR3 consists of 14 residues. The ends lost 6 bases at V and 1 base at J; junction bases unmatched: 3. Germline CDR1 and CDR2: SEHNR and FQNEAQ (reference sequence). The CDR3 DNA is TGTGCCAGCAGATCGGGACAGGGGAACACTGAAGCTTTCTTT. Its protein product is CASRSGQGNTEAFF. Looking up the rest from reference TRBV7-9 and TRBJ1-1 gives the full variable domain: DTGVSQNPRHKITKRGQNVTFRCDPISEHNRLYWYRQTLGQGPEFLTYFQNEAQLEKSRLLSDRFSAERPKGSFSTLEIQRTEQGDSAMYLCASRSGQGNTEAFFGQGTRLTVV.

The CDR3 sequence is CASMGYRPEAFF. In nucleotides, the CDR3 is TGTGCCAGCATGGGTTACAGGCCTGAAGCTTTCTTT. The gene calls are TRBV6-5 and TRBJ1-1; a weak D match, TRBD1 (5 bases). Germline CDR1 and CDR2: MNHEY and SVGAGI. The CDR3 loop spans 12 amino acids. The V end lost 7 bases, the J end lost 6 bases, and 12 bases lay between the germline ends.

The chain joins TRBV6-6 to TRBJ2-2, with D possibly TRBD2 on 5 matching bases. The CDR3 runs 17 residues. Trimming cost V 5 bases and J 1 base, with 17 bases left between them. In germline, CDR1 is MNHNY, CDR2 SVGAGI (reference sequence). CDR3 in DNA: TGTGCCAGCAGTCCCCTCGGGATCTCCTTGAACACCGGGGAGCTGTTTTTT. It is translated as CASSPLGISLNTGELFF.

This clone appeared a single time. The CDR3 nucleotides read TGTGCCAGCAGGGAAAGGGGTTTGTATGGCTACACCTTC. Protein sequence: CASRERGLYGYTF. The rearrangement joins TRBV2 to TRBJ1-2; D is possibly TRBD1 (5 bases). The CDR3 runs to 13 residues. Germline V gene data show CDR1 as SNHLY and CDR2 as FYNNEI. The ends were cut back, 6 bases at V and 5 bases at J, with 13 bases in the middle.

The rearrangement links TRBV7-2 to TRBJ2-3; 7 bases are a match to TRBD2. The J segment lost 3 bases and the V segment lost 8 bases, leaving 8 bases of the junction unmatched. CDR1 and CDR2 from the germline V gene are SGHTA and FQGNSA. The CDR3 is made up of 14 amino acids. The CDR3 loop is CASVGEGVTDTQYF. CDR3 DNA: TGTGCCAGCGTCGGGGAGGGAGTGACAGATACGCAGTATTTT.

V and J are TRBV30 and TRBJ2-5; 10 bases are shared with TRBD2. The CDR3 runs 15 residues. V dropped 5 bases and J dropped 4; count of bases not matched to a gene: 10. Germline CDR1 GTSNPN, CDR2 SVGIG (reference sequence). The CDR3 region is CAWEAGGLSRETQYF. The DNA for the CDR3 is TGTGCCTGGGAAGCGGGGGGGCTGTCGAGAGAGACCCAGTACTTC.

V usage is TRBV4-1 and J usage is TRBJ1-2; unclear D gene. The CDR3 is 16 amino acids. V was shortened by 0 bases and J by 3 bases, with 14 bases between the two germline ends. Germline lookup yields CDR1 MGHRA and CDR2 YSYEKL. The CDR3: CASSQDSVSRDYGYTF. CDR3 DNA sequence: TGCGCCAGCAGCCAAGACTCCGTTTCGCGGGACTATGGCTACACCTTC.

This sequence joins TRBV9 and TRBJ2-7; 11 bases fit TRBD1. Per germline, CDR1 SGDLS and CDR2 YYNGEE. Losses at the gene ends were 4 bases for V and 0 bases for J; bases not matched to a gene: 3. This CDR3 is built from 15 residues. The DNA for the CDR3 is TGTGCCAGCAGCATCGGACAGGGGGCCTCCTACGAGCAGTACTTC. Amino acid sequence: CASSIGQGASYEQYF.

The rearrangement joins TRBV3-1 (or the pseudogene TRBV3-2) to TRBJ1-2; TRBD1 matches at 7 bases. Per the germline V gene, CDR1 is LGHDT and CDR2 is YNNKEL (reference sequence). Germline trimming cut 1 base from V and 4 bases from J; bases unmatched to any gene: 9. The CDR3 runs to 16 residues. The CDR3 DNA follows: TGTGCCAGCAGCCAAGCCGGGACAGAGATAATCTATGGCTACACCTTC. Amino acids: CASSQAGTEIIYGYTF.

The sample holds one count of this clone. The chain joins TRBV18 to TRBJ2-1, with 10 nucleotides matching TRBD1. The ends lost 3 bases at V and 4 bases at J; junction bases unmatched: 3. The germline V gene encodes CDR1 KGHSH and CDR2 LQKENI. The CDR3 consists of 15 residues. The CDR3 region is CASSPGQGSYNEQFF. DNA for the CDR3: TGTGCCAGCTCACCGGGACAGGGGTCATACAATGAGCAGTTCTTC.

The genes are TRBV7-4 and TRBJ2-7, with TRBD1 matching 7 bases. The trim removed 10 bases at V and 1 base at J, leaving 13 bases unmatched. The CDR3 consists of 15 residues. Germline V gene data show CDR1 as SGHVT and CDR2 as SQSDAQ. The CDR3 loop reads CAIIQRGTASYEQYF. In DNA form, the CDR3 reads TGTGCCATCATCCAAAGGGGGACAGCATCCTACGAGCAGTACTTC.

This clone was detected only a few times. The chain joins TRBV24-1 to TRBJ2-1, with 11 bases matching TRBD1. After removal of 7 bases from V and 3 bases from J, the junction contained 4 bases not matched to a gene. The CDR3 sequence is 15 residues long. Germline loops: CDR1 KGHDR, CDR2 SFDVKD. CDR3 DNA sequence: TGTGCCACCAGCACCGGGACAGGGGGCTACAATGAGCAGTTCTTC. Encoded protein: CATSTGTGGYNEQFF.

The chain couples TRBV7-6 to TRBJ1-4, with 9 nucleotides matching TRBD1. V gave up 6 bases and J gave up 8 bases; unmatched junction bases: 10. The CDR3 sequence is 15 residues long. In germline, CDR1 is SGHVS, CDR2 FNYEAQ. The DNA of the CDR3 is TGTGCCAGCAGGACCCCGGGACAGGGAAGCGAAAAACTGTTTTTT. Translating gives CASRTPGQGSEKLFF.

The V gene is TRBV7-2, the J gene TRBJ2-6; D is perhaps TRBD1 (6 bases). The V end was cut by 6 bases, the J end by 0 bases, with 15 bases between. Looked up from germline, CDR1 is SGHTA and CDR2 is FQGNSA. The CDR3 loop spans 17 amino acids. The CDR3 sequence: CASRPGQHRSGANVLTF. CDR3 sequence (DNA): TGTGCCAGCAGGCCAGGACAGCACCGCTCTGGGGCCAACGTCCTGACTTTC.

This CDR3 reads CASSQTSGGAAETQYF. The CDR3 coding sequence is TGCGCCAGCAGCCAGACTAGCGGGGGGGCCGCAGAGACCCAGTACTTC. The chain has TRBV4-1 and TRBJ2-5; 14 bases fit TRBD2. The CDR3 runs 16 residues. Looked up from germline, CDR1 is MGHRA and CDR2 is YSYEKL. Trimming removed 3 bases from V and 4 bases from J; junction bases left unmatched: 4.

The rearrangement joins TRBV29-1 to TRBJ2-2; 16 bases align to TRBD2. Losses at the gene ends were 7 bases for V and 5 bases for J; bases not matched to a gene: 7. Germline V gene sequence: CDR1 SQVTM, CDR2 ANQGSEA. The CDR3 spans 16 residues. CDR3 coding DNA: TGCAGCGGGGCGGGACTAGCGGGGGGGCATACCGGGGAGCTGTTTTTT. Translating gives CSGAGLAGGHTGELFF.